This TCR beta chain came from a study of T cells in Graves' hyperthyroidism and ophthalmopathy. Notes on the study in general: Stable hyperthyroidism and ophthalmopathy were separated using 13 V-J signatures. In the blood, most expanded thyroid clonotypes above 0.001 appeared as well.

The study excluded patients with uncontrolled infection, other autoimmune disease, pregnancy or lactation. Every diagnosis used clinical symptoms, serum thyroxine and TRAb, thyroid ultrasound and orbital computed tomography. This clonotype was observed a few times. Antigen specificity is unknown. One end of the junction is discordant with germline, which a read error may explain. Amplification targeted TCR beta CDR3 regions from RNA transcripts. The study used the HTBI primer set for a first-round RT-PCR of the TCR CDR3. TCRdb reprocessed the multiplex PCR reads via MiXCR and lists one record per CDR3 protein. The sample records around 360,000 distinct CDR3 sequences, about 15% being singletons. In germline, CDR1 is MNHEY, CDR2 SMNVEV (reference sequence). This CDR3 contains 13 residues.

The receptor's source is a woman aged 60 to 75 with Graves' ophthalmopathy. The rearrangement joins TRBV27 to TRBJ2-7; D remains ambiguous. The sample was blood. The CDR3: CVSSSPRSYEQYF. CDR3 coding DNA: TGTGTCAGCAGTTCCCCACGCTCCTACGAGCAGTACTTC.